The next 13 T cell receptor beta chains were all read from a single sample in a study of cytomegalovirus exposure and HLA in healthy donors (dated by TCRdb to the late 2010s). The library came from the immunoSEQ multiplex PCR assay. A mixture of 60 forward primers for TCR Vbeta segments and 13 reverse primers for TCR Jbeta segments was used in the multiplex PCR. TCRdb took this table from immuneACCESS and kept in-frame rearrangements with V and J called. Such tables lack part of the clones; where checked against another copy, unresolved V genes explain under half of the gap, and the rest is unexplained. The sample table contains 130,000 to 150,000 clones; only one count was recorded for 70% to 80% of them. The top ten constitute 5% to 5.5% of the sample. Sequenced material: PBMCs. All receptors derive from a male donor in good health and CMV-seronegative.

This chain uses TRBV7-3 with TRBJ1-1, with a tentative D call TRBD1 (6 bases). This CDR3 contains 13 residues. V lost 2 bases and J 5 bases, leaving 9 bases between the germline ends. CDR1 is SGHTA, CDR2 FQGTGA, per germline. CDR3 sequence: CASSLYRETEAFF. CDR3 coding DNA: TGTGCCAGCAGCTTATACAGGGAGACTGAAGCTTTCTTT.

This chain connects TRBV7-6 to TRBJ2-1, with D perhaps TRBD1 (6 bases). The CDR3 covers 16 residues. Per germline, CDR1 SGHVS and CDR2 FNYEAQ. Trimming cost V 1 base and J 10 bases, with 20 bases left between them. CDR3 nucleotides: TGTGCCAGCAGCTTAGACCCGGGACAAGGTCCCAACGAGCAGTTCTTC. This translates into CASSLDPGQGPNEQFF.

This chain links TRBV18 with TRBJ2-7; no firm D call. The CDR3 length is 15 residues. The germline V and J ends were trimmed by 0 bases and 7 bases, with 16 bases remaining between them. CDR1 is KGHSH, CDR2 LQKENI, per germline. The CDR3 protein is CASSPPAAESPEQYF. In DNA, the CDR3 is TGTGCCAGCTCACCACCGGCTGCGGAGAGCCCTGAGCAGTACTTC.

This clone was seen a single time. The V and J genes are TRBV5-5 and TRBJ1-5; unclear D gene. Trimming removed 1 base at V and 5 bases at J, with 7 bases between. The CDR3 covers 13 residues. Germline V CDR1 and CDR2: SGHKS, YYEKEE (reference sequence). The CDR3 here is CASSLSGDQPQHF. The DNA for the CDR3 is TGTGCCAGCAGCTTGAGCGGTGATCAGCCCCAGCATTTT.

This clone was recorded a few times. J is TRBJ2-6 and V is TRBV10-1, with D maybe TRBD2 (7 bases). Trimming pared 8 bases from V and 3 bases from J, leaving 14 bases between. The CDR3 is 15 amino acids. Germline CDR1 and CDR2: WNHNN and SYGVQD (reference sequence). The CDR3 region is CASPRGGHGANVLTF. The DNA of the CDR3 is TGCGCCAGCCCGAGGGGGGGTCATGGGGCCAACGTCCTGACTTTC.

This sequence joins TRBV5-1 and TRBJ1-4; no clear D. Germline loops: CDR1 SGHRS, CDR2 YFSETQ. V shed 2 bases and J shed 3 bases, with 2 bases lying between them. There are 12 residues in the CDR3. The CDR3 loop reads CASSFSNEKLFF. The CDR3 region has the DNA TGCGCCAGCAGCTTCTCTAATGAAAAACTGTTTTTT.

The chain uses TRBV6-1 and TRBJ2-7, with 10 nucleotides matching TRBD1. V lost 2 bases and J lost 3; bases outside the gene matches: 7. Germline V gene sequence: CDR1 MNHNS, CDR2 SASEGT. This CDR3 has 16 residues. The CDR3 is CASSEIGTGAGYEQYF. The CDR3 region has the DNA TGTGCCAGCAGTGAAATAGGGACAGGGGCGGGCTACGAGCAGTACTTC.

This chain links TRBV7-2 with TRBJ1-1; possibly TRBD1 for D (6 bases). With 1 base removed from V and 0 bases from J, the gap between germline ends came to 12 bases. This CDR3 contains 16 residues. Looked up from germline, CDR1 is SGHTA and CDR2 is FQGNSA. CDR3: CASSLGGTPMNTEAFF. The CDR3 DNA sequence: TGTGCCAGCAGCTTAGGGGGGACACCTATGAACACTGAAGCTTTCTTT.

The chain links TRBV5-4 to TRBJ2-7, with TRBD1 matching over 7 bases. The V gene end was trimmed by 5 bases and the J gene end by 2 bases; junction bases not matched to a gene: 4. The CDR3 runs 13 residues. CDR1 is SGHNT, CDR2 YYREEE, per germline (reference sequence). The CDR3 region has the DNA TGTGCCAGCAGACTGGGGACAGCCTACGAGCAGTACTTC. It codes for CASRLGTAYEQYF.

The V call is TRBV7-9, the J call TRBJ1-1, with D possibly TRBD1 on 5 matching bases. The CDR3 contains 14 residues. V lost 7 bases to trimming and J lost 1 base, with 13 bases between them. Germline-derived CDR1 and CDR2 are SEHNR and FQNEAQ (reference sequence). DNA of the CDR3: TGTGCCAGCACCTCCGGTGGGGCGAACACTGAAGCTTTCTTT. It specifies CASTSGGANTEAFF.

The chain combines TRBV21-1 with TRBJ2-5; the table gives TRBD2 as D, unverified against the DNA. TRBV21-1 is a pseudogene. This CDR3 has 16 amino acids. CDR3 region: CASSARKRDEPETQYF. DNA for the CDR3: TGTGCCAGCAGCGCTAGGAAGCGGGATGAGCCGGAGACCCAGTACTTC.

The chain links TRBV2 to TRBJ1-6; no firm D call. The CDR3 contains 13 residues. Germline CDR1 reads SNHLY; CDR2 reads FYNNEI. With 8 bases removed from V and 10 bases from J, the gap between germline ends came to 15 bases. The CDR3 sequence is CASGARLESPLHF. As DNA, the CDR3 is TGTGCCAGCGGAGCGCGGTTAGAATCACCCCTCCACTTT.

This clone was seen a handful of times. V is TRBV6-1 and J is TRBJ1-1; D perhaps matches TRBD1 (5 bases). V shed 7 bases and J shed 6 bases, with 9 bases lying between them. Germline CDR1 MNHNS, CDR2 SASEGT. The CDR3 is 11 amino acids. The CDR3 region has the DNA TGTGCCAGCAACCGGGGGGCTGAAGCTTTCTTT. Residues: CASNRGAEAFF.